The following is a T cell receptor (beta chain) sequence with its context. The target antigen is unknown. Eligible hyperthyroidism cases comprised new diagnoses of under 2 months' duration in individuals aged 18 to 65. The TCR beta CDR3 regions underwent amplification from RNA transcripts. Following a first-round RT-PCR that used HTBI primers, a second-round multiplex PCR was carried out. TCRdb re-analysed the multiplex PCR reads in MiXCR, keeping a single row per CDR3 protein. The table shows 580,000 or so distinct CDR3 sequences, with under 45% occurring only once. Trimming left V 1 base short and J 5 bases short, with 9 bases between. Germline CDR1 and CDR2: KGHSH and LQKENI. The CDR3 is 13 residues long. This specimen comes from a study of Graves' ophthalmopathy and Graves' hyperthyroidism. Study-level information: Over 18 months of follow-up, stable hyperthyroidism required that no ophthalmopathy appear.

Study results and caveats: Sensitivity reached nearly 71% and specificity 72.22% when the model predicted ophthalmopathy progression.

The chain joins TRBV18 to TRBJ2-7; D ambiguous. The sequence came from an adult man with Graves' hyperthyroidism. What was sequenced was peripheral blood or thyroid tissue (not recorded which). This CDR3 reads CASSPRNADEQYF. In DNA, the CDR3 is TGTGCCAGCTCACCACGGAACGCGGACGAGCAGTACTTC.